What follows is one TCR beta chain and its context. This clonotype was counted a few times. Its antigen is currently not known. Base qualities are missing; no much larger clone stands one base away. Sequencing was performed on an Illumina NovaSeq 6000. Using 5'RACE with constant-segment primers, TCRalpha and TCRbeta cDNA libraries were constructed, with sample barcodes and unique molecular identifiers added in the process. RNA was extracted from every sample with Trizol reagent. Amplification of the libraries took two PCR steps, and the second step added a second sample barcode plus Illumina TruSeq adapters. Libraries were sequenced on an Illumina NovaSeq with 2 x 150 bp paired-end reads. Regarding the original processing steps: Reads were demultiplexed and collapsed into UMI-guided consensus sequences with migec v1.2.7. Using mixcr v2.1.11, UMI consensuses were aligned to TRA and TRB V and J templates and then assembled into clonotypes. A clonotype was counted as expanded or contracted only when both edgeR and NoisET called the clonotype significant, with the noise models trained on biological replicates. For edgeR calls, a false discovery rate-adjusted p below 0.01 and a log2 fold-change threshold of 1 were applied. As an exploratory analysis of dynamics, max-normalized trajectories of the 1000 most abundant clonotypes were examined with PCA combined with hierarchical clustering. The CD4 or CD8 phenotype of responding clones was assigned using the separately sequenced CD4+ and CD8+ repertoires. Starting from the raw public reads, TCRdb applied fastp trimming at Q25, assembled clones with MiXCR and retained in-frame beta chains. CDR3 protein sequences are deduplicated, and each keeps its most common genes and DNA. TCRdb's processing, not the authors' own work, is the source of the V and J calls. The sample has 430,000 or so distinct CDR3 sequences on record, approximately 25% of them singletons. The top ten hold roughly an eighth of the sample.

Ficoll-Paque density gradient centrifugation was the method used to isolate PBMCs. The data derive from a study of T-cell memory formation after mild COVID-19 (dated by TCRdb to 2020 to 2023). Regarding the study in general: Most TCR sequence clusters were specific to one of the two donors. T-cell clones expanding and contracting after mild COVID-19 in a couple of donors were tracked by longitudinal TCRalpha and TCRbeta repertoire sequencing. The cohort was made up of two young adult volunteers, one female and one male, who were previously healthy. What the research found in general, with its limitations: Some responding clones were detected in pre-infection memory, which suggested that pre-existing cross-reactive memory T cells had joined the SARS-CoV-2 response. Whether the second-wave clones peaking on day 37 were SARS-CoV-2 specific was not confirmed. From day 15 to 85, contracting clones showed balanced CD4/CD8 phenotypes, whereas a second wave of clones that expanded from day 15 to 37 leaned towards CD4+. Only a couple of mild cases were covered by the study, and larger cohorts that include severe cases with pre-infection samples were considered necessary. Contracting CD4+ clones were located mainly in the CM and EM memory subsets, whereas CD8+ clones were found to be enriched in EMRA.

The cysteine opens and the phenylalanine closes a CDR3 of 11 amino acids. CDR3 DNA is the only sequence kept; it has 33 bases, read in frame from the first base. V was cut back by 9 bases and J by 4 bases, leaving a gap of 10 bases between them. The CDR1 and CDR2 encoded by the germline V gene are SNHLY and FYNNEI. This receptor was taken from an adult woman who had mild COVID-19 (a few samples of this study predate the infection). The sample titles of this study are shuffled in the database, so cell type and time point are left out; the donor was told from shared clones. The sequenced sample consisted of PBMCs or a T cell subset sorted from them (not recorded which). The chain links TRBV2 with TRBJ2-7; no D segment can be confidently identified. The sequence in DNA is TGTGCCAGTAGAAGTTGGTACGAGCAGTACTTC. It is translated as CASRSWYEQYF.